These T cell receptor beta chains were read from a single sample in a study of blood T cells in healthy people across ages. Using its own MiXCR run on the 5' RACE reads, TCRdb lists one record per CDR3 protein. Of 2 million or so distinct CDR3 sequences listed, around 50% are singletons. Sequencing was performed on blood. The receptors here all came from a woman in her thirties or forties in good health. Each CDR3 is given with its conserved first and last residue. D genes are given only for firm matches. Clone size, where shown, is once, few, many, or a class for clones that have expanded.

d_call: .
clone_size: .
v_call: TRBV18
j_call: TRBJ1-1
cdr3_nt: TGTGCCAGCTCACCAGGGCAGGGAAGCTGGAACACTGAAGCTTTCTTT
cdr3_aa: CASSPGQGSWNTEAFF

d_call: TRBD1
clone_size: .
v_call: TRBV27
j_call: TRBJ2-1
cdr3_nt: TGTGCCAGCAGGCTAGGGACAGGGTGGTCTGGGGAGCAGTTCTTC
cdr3_aa: CASRLGTGWSGEQFF

d_call: .
clone_size: few
v_call: TRBV28
j_call: TRBJ2-5
cdr3_nt: TGTGCCAGCAGGTCGGGGTCCCCTGCGGAGACCCAGTACTTC
cdr3_aa: CASRSGSPAETQYF

d_call: TRBD2
clone_size: .
v_call: TRBV2
j_call: TRBJ2-5
cdr3_nt: TGTGCCAGCAGTGAGGAGCGGGGGTTAGAGACCCAGTACTTC
cdr3_aa: CASSEERGLETQYF

d_call: .
clone_size: .
v_call: TRBV4-2
j_call: TRBJ2-3
cdr3_nt: TGTGCCAGCAGCCAACGAACCACAGATACGCAGTATTTT
cdr3_aa: CASSQRTTDTQYF

d_call: TRBD2
clone_size: few
v_call: TRBV7-6
j_call: TRBJ2-7
cdr3_nt: TGTGCCAGCAGCTTAGTGGGTCTAGCGGGAACCTCCTACGAGCAGTACTTC
cdr3_aa: CASSLVGLAGTSYEQYF

d_call: .
clone_size: many
v_call: TRBV7-8
j_call: TRBJ1-5
cdr3_nt: TGTGCCAGCAGCCCGACCGGGACTATCAATCAGCCCCAGCATTTT
cdr3_aa: CASSPTGTINQPQHF

d_call: TRBD1
clone_size: .
v_call: TRBV20-1
j_call: TRBJ2-7
cdr3_nt: TGCAGTGCTAGAGGGGACAGGGCCTACTACGAGCAGTACTTC
cdr3_aa: CSARGDRAYYEQYF

d_call: .
clone_size: few
v_call: TRBV29-1
j_call: TRBJ2-5
cdr3_nt: TGCAGCGTTGGAGGGACATCCCAAGAGACCCAGTACTTC
cdr3_aa: CSVGGTSQETQYF

d_call: .
clone_size: few
v_call: TRBV28
j_call: TRBJ2-7
cdr3_nt: TGTGCCAGCAGTCAAATCGGACTATCCTACGAGCAGTACTTC
cdr3_aa: CASSQIGLSYEQYF

d_call: .
clone_size: .
v_call: TRBV4-2
j_call: TRBJ2-3
cdr3_nt: TGTGCCAGCAGCCAAGTAGAGACAGGGAGGTGGAGCACAGATACGCAGTATTTT
cdr3_aa: CASSQVETGRWSTDTQYF

d_call: .
clone_size: .
v_call: TRBV7-8
j_call: TRBJ2-5
cdr3_nt: TGTGCCAGCAACCCCTGGGTGGGGACACCACAAGAGACCCAGTACTTC
cdr3_aa: CASNPWVGTPQETQYF

d_call: TRBD1
clone_size: .
v_call: TRBV4-3
j_call: TRBJ1-4
cdr3_nt: TGCGCCAGCAGCCAAGATCGGGGGACAGGGGAAAAACTGTTTTTT
cdr3_aa: CASSQDRGTGEKLFF

d_call: TRBD1
clone_size: .
v_call: TRBV6-5
j_call: TRBJ1-6
cdr3_nt: TGTGCCAGCACTAACAGGGGAAGTAATTCACCCCTCCACTTT
cdr3_aa: CASTNRGSNSPLHF

d_call: TRBD1
clone_size: .
v_call: TRBV7-8
j_call: TRBJ2-7
cdr3_nt: TGTGCCAGCAGCTTCACGGGACAGGGAGGGACCCCGTACTTC
cdr3_aa: CASSFTGQGGTPYF

d_call: TRBD2
clone_size: few
v_call: TRBV27
j_call: TRBJ2-7
cdr3_nt: TGTGCCAGCAGAATAGCGGGGTCTGAGATCTACGAGCAGTACTTC
cdr3_aa: CASRIAGSEIYEQYF

d_call: .
clone_size: few
v_call: TRBV4-1
j_call: TRBJ2-3
cdr3_nt: TGCGCCAGCAGCCAAGGAGCCAGGGCGGCAGATACGCAGTATTTT
cdr3_aa: CASSQGARAADTQYF

d_call: TRBD2
clone_size: .
v_call: TRBV9
j_call: TRBJ2-5
cdr3_nt: TGTGCCAGCAGCGTAGCTACTGGGACTAGCGCCCAAGAGACCCAGTACTTC
cdr3_aa: CASSVATGTSAQETQYF

d_call: .
clone_size: .
v_call: TRBV7-2
j_call: TRBJ2-1
cdr3_nt: TGTGCCAGCAGCTCCCCGGGGACCAGGGGGGATGAGCAGTTCTTC
cdr3_aa: CASSSPGTRGDEQFF

d_call: TRBD2
clone_size: few
v_call: TRBV28
j_call: TRBJ2-7
cdr3_nt: TGTGCCAGCAGTTTAGGCGGGGGGCATTCCTACGAGCAGTACTTC
cdr3_aa: CASSLGGGHSYEQYF

d_call: TRBD2
clone_size: .
v_call: TRBV29-1
j_call: TRBJ2-5
cdr3_nt: TGCAGCGTCACTAGCGGGTCCATCCAAGAGACCCAGTACTTC
cdr3_aa: CSVTSGSIQETQYF

d_call: .
clone_size: .
v_call: TRBV7-9
j_call: TRBJ2-1
cdr3_nt: TGTGCCAGCAGCTTAATCCCCGCGAATGAGCAGTTCTTC
cdr3_aa: CASSLIPANEQFF

d_call: .
clone_size: .
v_call: TRBV18
j_call: TRBJ2-5
cdr3_nt: TGTGCCAGCTCACCAGGGCGGTTCGGAGAGACCCAGTACTTC
cdr3_aa: CASSPGRFGETQYF

d_call: .
clone_size: few
v_call: TRBV7-9
j_call: TRBJ1-2
cdr3_nt: TGTGCCAGCAGCTTAGGACGAAATAACTATGGCTACACCTTC
cdr3_aa: CASSLGRNNYGYTF

d_call: TRBD2
clone_size: .
v_call: TRBV6-5
j_call: TRBJ2-7
cdr3_nt: TGTGCCAGCAGATTAGCGGGGGGAGAGGCCTACGAGCAGTACTTC
cdr3_aa: CASRLAGGEAYEQYF

d_call: .
clone_size: few
v_call: TRBV3-1
j_call: TRBJ2-7
cdr3_nt: TGTGCCAGCAGCCAAGTGTCGGCCTCCTACGAGCAGTACTTC
cdr3_aa: CASSQVSASYEQYF

d_call: TRBD1
clone_size: .
v_call: TRBV15
j_call: TRBJ1-4
cdr3_nt: TGTGCCACCAGCAGTCCGACAGGGCAGGGGGAAAAACTGTTTTTT
cdr3_aa: CATSSPTGQGEKLFF

d_call: TRBD1
clone_size: few
v_call: TRBV2
j_call: TRBJ2-5
cdr3_nt: TGTGCCAGCAGGCAAACAGGGGTTGAGACCCAGTACTTC
cdr3_aa: CASRQTGVETQYF

d_call: .
clone_size: few
v_call: TRBV15
j_call: TRBJ2-5
cdr3_nt: TGTGCCACCAGCAGAGAAGGCGGGCCCCAAGAGACCCAGTACTTC
cdr3_aa: CATSREGGPQETQYF

d_call: TRBD2
clone_size: .
v_call: TRBV2
j_call: TRBJ2-4
cdr3_nt: TGTGCCAGCTACCTAACCTCTGGCGGGGGGGCGAACATTCAGTACTTC
cdr3_aa: CASYLTSGGGANIQYF

d_call: TRBD1
clone_size: .
v_call: TRBV20-1
j_call: TRBJ1-4
cdr3_nt: TGCAGTGCCCTCACAGGGGTTATTAATGAAAAACTGTTTTTT
cdr3_aa: CSALTGVINEKLFF

d_call: .
clone_size: .
v_call: TRBV28
j_call: TRBJ2-7
cdr3_nt: TGTGCCAGCAGTTTCAGCAGGAACCCCTACGAGCAGTACTTC
cdr3_aa: CASSFSRNPYEQYF

d_call: .
clone_size: few
v_call: TRBV4-3
j_call: TRBJ2-6
cdr3_nt: TGCGCCAGCAGCCAGGGTATGTCTGGGGCCAACGTCCTGACTTTC
cdr3_aa: CASSQGMSGANVLTF

d_call: .
clone_size: .
v_call: TRBV6-5
j_call: TRBJ2-3
cdr3_nt: TGTGCCAGCAAATTCGCTGGCCGAGATACGCAGTATTTT
cdr3_aa: CASKFAGRDTQYF

d_call: .
clone_size: few
v_call: TRBV20-1
j_call: TRBJ2-1
cdr3_nt: TGCAGTGCTTGGGGCAGGACGGTTTACAATGAGCAGTTCTTC
cdr3_aa: CSAWGRTVYNEQFF

d_call: .
clone_size: .
v_call: TRBV12-3/TRBV12-4
j_call: TRBJ2-5
cdr3_nt: TGTGCCGCCAAGGGGCAATCGGAGACCCAGTACTTC
cdr3_aa: CAAKGQSETQYF

d_call: .
clone_size: .
v_call: TRBV2
j_call: TRBJ2-6
cdr3_nt: TGTGCCAGCAGGCTGAGTAGGGTCTCTGGGGCCAACGTCCTGACTTTC
cdr3_aa: CASRLSRVSGANVLTF

d_call: .
clone_size: .
v_call: TRBV29-1
j_call: TRBJ2-4
cdr3_nt: TGCAGCGTTGAATTTTTGGAAAACATTCAGTACTTC
cdr3_aa: CSVEFLENIQYF

d_call: .
clone_size: .
v_call: TRBV5-1
j_call: TRBJ1-2
cdr3_nt: TGCGCCAGCAGCTTGGCGGGGGCGCCGAGCTATGGCTACACCTTC
cdr3_aa: CASSLAGAPSYGYTF

d_call: .
clone_size: .
v_call: TRBV6-6
j_call: TRBJ1-2
cdr3_nt: TGTGCCAGCCCTGCGGGGGGCGGGTTCGATGGCTACACCTTC
cdr3_aa: CASPAGGGFDGYTF

d_call: .
clone_size: .
v_call: TRBV6-5
j_call: TRBJ1-1
cdr3_nt: TGTGCCAGCAGTTCCGGGGACCTATGGACTGAAGCTTTCTTT
cdr3_aa: CASSSGDLWTEAFF

d_call: .
clone_size: .
v_call: TRBV28
j_call: TRBJ2-3
cdr3_nt: TGTGCCAGCAGCCTTTTTACGGGGTTTAGGGACACGCAGTATTTT
cdr3_aa: CASSLFTGFRDTQYF

d_call: TRBD2
clone_size: few
v_call: TRBV7-2
j_call: TRBJ2-3
cdr3_nt: TGTGCCAGCAGCTCACTGGGGGGGACTAGCACAGATACGCAGTATTTT
cdr3_aa: CASSSLGGTSTDTQYF